This T cell receptor beta chain was recorded in a study of blood T cell repertoires in COVID-19 (dated by TCRdb to 2020 to 2021). Regarding the research as a whole: Samples from collaborators originated in the United States, Italy and Spain and spanned both the acute and convalescent phases of COVID-19. The prospective study material was composed of cDNA or gDNA derived from T cells, B-cell-depleted T cells, or PBMCs. The dataset comprised deeply sampled blood TCRbeta repertoires from subjects exposed to, actively infected with, or recovered from COVID-19. The repertoires were released in a freely available public database meant as a resource for research on the immune response to SARS-CoV-2. The samples were drawn from the first 160 participants of the ongoing ImmuneRACE study and from about 1,200 subjects provided by 6 global collaborators. Sample metadata almost always included a de-identified subject ID, COVID-19 status, age in years and sex. HLA class I and class II types, where available, came from metadata supplied by the sample provider rather than from assay-based typing.

Spanning cysteine to phenylalanine, the CDR3 consists of 13 amino acids. Only the CDR3 part of the read is kept: 39 bases, read in frame from the first base. V gives up 0 bases and J gives up 3 bases, and the segment between their germline ends measures 6 bases. Taken from the germline V gene, the CDR1 and CDR2 loops are SGHDT and YYEEEE. TCRbeta CDR3 regions were amplified from genomic DNA by means of the immunoSEQ Assay, a bias-controlled multiplex PCR. On the authors' methods: The number of nucleated cells in each sample was estimated from the amplification of reference gene primers within the assay. To quantify the absolute abundance of each unique TCRbeta CDR3 rearrangement, sequence reads were collapsed and filtered. Productive Simpson clonality was computed per sample as the square root of Simpson's diversity index over productive rearrangements. This immuneACCESS table, as held by TCRdb, lists in-frame sequences with V and J called but not all clones. Of the missing ones, under half trace to an unresolved V gene in checked studies; the others have no known cause. Clonal size and the V and J genes are those of that table, whereas D and trimming came from the DNA. The sample table shows under 300,000 clones, and roughly 90% are seen once. The leading ten clones occupy around 14% of the sample.

Here is what the overall study found, with its caveats: How much clinical and demographic metadata was included differed by source and by participant, and the metadata was provided uncurated.

Of note for this clone: What this receptor recognizes is not known. No much larger clone exists at a distance of one base, and base qualities are not known.

One collaborating source in Seattle enrolled patients during active infection and followed them longitudinally through the course of disease. The collaborating institutions used their own protocols to collect whole blood in K2EDTA tubes. For TCRbeta analysis, collaborator samples were shipped as frozen whole blood, as isolated PBMCs, or as DNA extracted from either sample type. Sample: peripheral blood. This TCR was recovered from a woman in her 70s with COVID-19, enrolled during active disease. Here the chain combines TRBV5-6 and TRBJ2-5; no D segment can be confidently identified. The nucleotide sequence reads TGTGCCAGCAGCTTGGTGGCAGAAGAGACCCAGTACTTC. Translated, this gives CASSLVAEETQYF. Beyond the CDR3, the reference TRBV5-6 and TRBJ2-5 genes provide the residues; the full variable domain reads: DAGVTQSPTHLIKTRGQQVTLRCSPKSGHDTVSWYQQALGQGPQFIFQYYEEEERQRGNFPDRFSGHQFPNYSSELNVNALLLGDSALYLCASSLVAEETQYFGPGTRLLVL.